Listed below are T cell receptor beta chains from one sample, sequenced in a study of blood T cell repertoires in COVID-19. TCRdb keeps only in-frame clones here, not all; method: immunoSEQ multiplex PCR. The data contain just over 150,000 clones, 80% of them seen just once; the ten biggest clones take up roughly 0.56%. Sequencing used peripheral blood. The origin of the receptors is a man aged 60 to 75 with acute or convalescent COVID-19. Both conserved end residues are trimmed from each CDR3.

v_call,cdr3_aa
TRBV6-6,ASLGGFNEKLF
TRBV6-5,ASSREGQISYEQY
TRBV5-4,ASSSTGRLKMNTEAF
TRBV12-5,ASEWGRQGGNEQF
TRBV3-1/TRBV3-2,ASSRVQGNTEAF
TRBV28,ASSLGGRMNTEAF
TRBV27,ASSLGHLQETQY
TRBV12-2,ASRQDRALSNQPQH
TRBV4-2,ASTKSGQGAETQY
TRBV29-1,SVRTGFLTDTQY
TRBV11-3,ASSQHRIRWYTIY
TRBV7-2,ASSLVRVTEAF
TRBV2,ASSGLAGGNTQY
TRBV2,ASAGLAGVRRSYNEQF
TRBV7-9,ASSPGGTVTKETQY
TRBV28,ASSPGGGPSYEQY
TRBV6-5,ATGTSYNEQF
TRBV24-1,ATSPGAGDRGLAGIYNEQF
TRBV7-2,ASSLDLAGGTNTQY
TRBV7-9,ASSLSYQETQY
TRBV3-1/TRBV3-2,ASSQERGRRNTEAF
TRBV9,ASSVRVAGAGELF
TRBV20-1,SATLQETQY
TRBV2,ASETTGYEQY
TRBV9,ASSVRGREGEQY
TRBV3-1/TRBV3-2,ASSQDSRNTEAF
TRBV9,ASSVTGAGTEAF
TRBV18,ASSFLLGTGGTTGELF
TRBV6-5,ASRKESGFNQPQH
TRBV7-3,ASSHRDTRGEQY
TRBV2,ASTFDRGYNEQF
TRBV4-2,ASSQEVQRGRTYGYT
TRBV9,ASSALAGGTRSGELF
TRBV7-9,ASSLDGRRYGYT
TRBV2,ASSENGGGTDTQY
TRBV9,ASSVGGTGENEQY
TRBV24-1,ATSDPRGGSETQY